This T cell receptor (delta chain) was captured by sequencing in a study of gamma-delta chains in newborns, infants, children. Details on this clone: Given a far larger clone just one base away, this is likely a sequencing read error.

The CDR3 runs to 14 residues. Germline values: CDR1 GEAIGNYY, CDR2 EKD. TCRdb reran clone calling via CATT on the reads. Seen here are more than 1,000 delta-chain clones, about 1.1% observed once, and the top ten hold around 29%. The sample was blood. This sequence was found in a child in good health. This rearrangement joins TRDV2 to TRDJ1; D remains ambiguous. The CDR3, as DNA: TGTGCCTGTGACTCTGTACTTGACACCGATAAACCCATCTTT. Protein: CACDSVLDTDKPIF.